These T cell receptor beta chains were read from a single sample in a study of blood T cell repertoires in COVID-19. Data came from immunoSEQ multiplex PCR; TCRdb stores just in-frame clones and leaves some out. The sample lists about 270,000 clones, 82% seen once, with under 3.5% in the top ten. The specimen sequenced was peripheral blood. The source of these receptors is a young woman with acute or convalescent COVID-19. The CDR3 runs from the conserved cysteine through the conserved F or W. The D gene is left open where the match is weak.

TRBV7-6	TRBD2	CASRPTSGTPYEQYF
TRBV27	TRBD1	CASTKGQPPNSPLHF
TRBV6-5	-	CASMMRGMNTEAFF
TRBV5-1	TRBD2	CASSRLAGGEETQYF
TRBV7-9	TRBD1	CASSLRTGYEQYF
TRBV5-5	-	CASSLEGGGTEAFF
TRBV12-5	TRBD1	CASAEPGQGAPGANVLTF
TRBV10-3	TRBD2	CAISESIGPASGRGEQFF
TRBV28	-	CASSPGYATNEKLFF
TRBV5-1	TRBD1	CASSLLWTGPNEQFF
TRBV18	-	CASSPPRGTDTQYF
TRBV6-5	-	CASSPGTRYEQYF
TRBV2	TRBD2	CASLTSAGTGELFF
TRBV3-1/TRBV3-2	TRBD1	CASSQQGGQPQHF
TRBV28	TRBD1	CASSLGQVVLTQYF
TRBV15	-	CATSRGQASQETQYF
TRBV12-3/TRBV12-4	-	CATARDSGNTIYF
TRBV28	-	CASSFLQGYGYTF
TRBV18	-	CASSPGQGIFLSYEQYF
TRBV19	TRBD1	CASSIFFLDRVDEKLFF
TRBV6-5	TRBD2	CASSYSGGSGELFF
TRBV28	TRBD1	CASSSLGQDLSTDTQYF
TRBV5-1	-	CASSFLTGEAFF
TRBV10-1	TRBD2	CASSEREGGNEQFF
TRBV11-3	TRBD1	CASSRPRDSLSNNEQFF
TRBV2	TRBD1	CASLDRGHDYGYTF
TRBV2	-	CASGLTGGGTDTQYF
TRBV29-1	TRBD1	CSVVGQGLNYGYTF
TRBV30	-	CAWTAVSGWSGNTIYF
TRBV5-1	-	CASVEQGGETQYF
TRBV29-1	TRBD1	CSVETGQGGDTQYF
TRBV5-6	TRBD2	CASSLQRLAGAAYNEQFF
TRBV18	-	CASSEWQGPEEQYF
TRBV11-2	-	CASSLDVWAGTTNEKLFF
TRBV7-6	TRBD2	CASSESSGRVQGELFF
TRBV5-1	TRBD2	CASSSGTSGSPPNEQFF
TRBV7-2	TRBD1	CASSFTGDGDTEAFF
TRBV7-6	TRBD2	CASSAPSGRTQETQYF
TRBV6-5	TRBD2	CASSPRLAASNEQFF
TRBV19	-	CASSIILGQGGSPLHF
TRBV27	-	CASSLYGTSNTGELFF